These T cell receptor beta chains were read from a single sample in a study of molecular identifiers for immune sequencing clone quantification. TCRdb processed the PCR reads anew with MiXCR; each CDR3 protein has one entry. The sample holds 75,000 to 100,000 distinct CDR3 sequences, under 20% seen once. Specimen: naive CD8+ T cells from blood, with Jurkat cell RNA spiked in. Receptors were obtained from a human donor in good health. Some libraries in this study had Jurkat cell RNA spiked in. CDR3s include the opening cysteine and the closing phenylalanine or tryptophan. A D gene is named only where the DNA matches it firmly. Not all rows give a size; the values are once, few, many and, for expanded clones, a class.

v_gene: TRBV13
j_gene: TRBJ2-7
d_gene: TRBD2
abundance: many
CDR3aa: CASSLGLAGPYEQYF
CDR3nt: TGTGCCAGCAGCCTGGGACTAGCGGGACCCTACGAGCAGTACTTC

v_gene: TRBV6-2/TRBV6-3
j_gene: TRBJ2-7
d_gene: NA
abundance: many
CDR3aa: CASSYGWSSYEQYF
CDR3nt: TGTGCCAGCAGTTACGGGTGGAGCTCCTACGAGCAGTACTTC

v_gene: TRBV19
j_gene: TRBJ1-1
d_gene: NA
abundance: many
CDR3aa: CASNSGGWFLNTEAFF
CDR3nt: TGTGCCAGTAATTCGGGGGGGTGGTTCTTGAACACTGAAGCTTTCTTT

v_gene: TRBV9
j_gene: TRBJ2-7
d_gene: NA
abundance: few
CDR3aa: CASSVGEDPYEQYF
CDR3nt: TGTGCCAGCAGCGTAGGGGAGGATCCCTACGAGCAGTACTTC

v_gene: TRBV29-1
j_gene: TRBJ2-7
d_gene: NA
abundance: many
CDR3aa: CSVIPPGNEQYF
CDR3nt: TGCAGCGTCATACCCCCAGGGAACGAGCAGTACTTC

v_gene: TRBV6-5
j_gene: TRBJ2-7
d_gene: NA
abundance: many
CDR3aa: CASSTQGGYYEQYF
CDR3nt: TGTGCCAGCAGTACCCAGGGGGGGTACTACGAGCAGTACTTC

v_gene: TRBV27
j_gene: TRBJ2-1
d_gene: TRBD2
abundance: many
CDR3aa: CASSLYAGGGEQFF
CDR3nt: TGTGCCAGCAGTTTATACGCGGGAGGGGGTGAGCAGTTCTTC

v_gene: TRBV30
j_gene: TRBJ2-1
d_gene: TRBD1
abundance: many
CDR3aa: CAWMSGTGSNEQFF
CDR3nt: TGTGCCTGGATGTCCGGGACAGGTAGCAATGAGCAGTTCTTC

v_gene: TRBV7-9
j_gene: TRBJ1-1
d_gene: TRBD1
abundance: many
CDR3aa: CASSLGDRPNTEAFF
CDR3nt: TGTGCCAGCAGCTTGGGGGACAGGCCGAACACTGAAGCTTTCTTT

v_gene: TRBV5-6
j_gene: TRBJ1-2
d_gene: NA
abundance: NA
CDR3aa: CASSPTPGVPAYGYTF
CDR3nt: TGTGCCAGCAGCCCAACTCCAGGGGTCCCAGCATATGGCTACACCTTC

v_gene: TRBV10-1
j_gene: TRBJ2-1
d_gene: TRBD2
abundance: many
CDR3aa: CASSGLAGPYNEQFF
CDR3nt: TGCGCCAGCAGTGGGCTAGCGGGACCCTACAATGAGCAGTTCTTC

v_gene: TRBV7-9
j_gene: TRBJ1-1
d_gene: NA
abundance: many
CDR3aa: CASTGTLDTEAFF
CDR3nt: TGTGCCAGCACCGGGACGTTGGACACTGAAGCTTTCTTT

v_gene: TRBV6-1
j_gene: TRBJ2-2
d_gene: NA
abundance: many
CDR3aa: CASSYHPGQSTGELFF
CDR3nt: TGTGCCAGCAGTTACCACCCGGGACAAAGCACCGGGGAGCTGTTTTTT

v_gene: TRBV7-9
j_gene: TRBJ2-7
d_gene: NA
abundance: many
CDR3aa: CASSPVLGPEQYF
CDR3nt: TGTGCCAGCAGCCCCGTATTGGGACCCGAGCAGTACTTC

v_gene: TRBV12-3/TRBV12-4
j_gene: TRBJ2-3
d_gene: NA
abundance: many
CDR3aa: CASSLPGVVENTQYF
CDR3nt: TGTGCCAGCAGTTTACCAGGGGTGGTTGAGAATACGCAGTATTTT

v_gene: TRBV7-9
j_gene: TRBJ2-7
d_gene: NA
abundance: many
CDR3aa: CASSQSGQIYEQYF
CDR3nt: TGTGCCAGCAGCCAATCCGGACAGATCTACGAGCAGTACTTC

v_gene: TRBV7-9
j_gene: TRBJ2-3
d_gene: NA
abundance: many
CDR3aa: CASRPSPSASTDTQYF
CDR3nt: TGTGCCAGCAGACCTTCTCCCTCAGCCAGCACAGATACGCAGTATTTT

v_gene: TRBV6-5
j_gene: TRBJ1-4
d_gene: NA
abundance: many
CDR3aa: CASSDRRTTNEKLFF
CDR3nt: TGTGCCAGCTCCGATAGGAGAACAACTAATGAAAAACTGTTTTTT

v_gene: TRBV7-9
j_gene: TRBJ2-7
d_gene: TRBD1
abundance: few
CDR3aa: CASSSGTGWPGQYF
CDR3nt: TGTGCCAGCAGCTCGGGGACAGGGTGGCCCGGGCAGTACTTC

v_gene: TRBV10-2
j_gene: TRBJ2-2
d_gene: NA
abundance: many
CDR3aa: CASSSIKDGELFF
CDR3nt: TGCGCCAGCAGTTCGATCAAAGACGGGGAGCTGTTTTTT

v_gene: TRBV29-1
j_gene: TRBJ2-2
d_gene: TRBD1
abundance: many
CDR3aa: CSARDSNTGELFF
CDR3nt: TGCAGCGCAAGGGACAGCAACACCGGGGAGCTGTTTTTT

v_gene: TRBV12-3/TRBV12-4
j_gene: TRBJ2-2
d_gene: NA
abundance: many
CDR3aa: CASSLARGESNTGELFF
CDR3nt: TGTGCCAGCAGTTTAGCTAGGGGCGAATCGAACACCGGGGAGCTGTTTTTT

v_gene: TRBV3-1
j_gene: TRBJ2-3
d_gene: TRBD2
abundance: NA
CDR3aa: CASSRGLADTDTQYF
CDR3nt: TGTGCCAGCAGCCGAGGGCTAGCGGACACAGATACGCAGTATTTT

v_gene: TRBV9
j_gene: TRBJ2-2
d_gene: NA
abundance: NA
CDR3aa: CASSLWGGGITGELFF
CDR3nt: TGTGCCAGCAGCCTCTGGGGAGGGGGCATCACCGGGGAGCTGTTTTTT

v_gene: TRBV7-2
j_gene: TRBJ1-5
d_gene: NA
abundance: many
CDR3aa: CASSLLGDQPQHF
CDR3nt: TGTGCCAGCAGCTTATTGGGAGATCAGCCCCAGCATTTT

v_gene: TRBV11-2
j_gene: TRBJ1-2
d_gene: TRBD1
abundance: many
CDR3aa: CASSQNTGGDYGYTF
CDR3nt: TGTGCCAGCAGCCAAAATACAGGGGGCGACTATGGCTACACCTTC